This TCR beta chain was identified during a study of control samples from healthy donors and cancer patients. Generated by immunoSEQ multiplex PCR, the TCRdb table keeps only in-frame clones and is missing some. The data contain 70,000 to 80,000 clones, 84% of them singletons. Losses at the gene ends were 4 bases for V and 5 bases for J; bases not matched to a gene: 7. CDR1 and CDR2 from the germline V gene are SGHTA and FQGNSA. The CDR3 spans 16 residues. The sequence was obtained from a man aged 50-59 years in good health. The chain recombines TRBV7-2 with TRBJ2-2, with 10 nucleotides matching TRBD2. Input material: blood. The CDR3 coding sequence is TGTGCCAGCAGCTCCTCTAGCGGGAGCCGGACCGGGGAGCTGTTTTTT. It encodes CASSSSSGSRTGELFF.